A selection of T cell receptor beta chains follows, all from one sample in a study of blood T cell repertoires in COVID-19. Method: immunoSEQ multiplex PCR; TCRdb's copy keeps in-frame clones and lacks some. This sample has roughly 290,000 clones; approximately 86% occur once, and the top ten carry about 2.2%. Sequenced input: peripheral blood. The receptors originated from a woman aged 25 to 39 who had recovered from COVID-19. Both conserved end residues are part of each CDR3. Fields, in order: J gene, D gene, clone size, V gene, CDR3 DNA, CDR3 protein. The D gene is left open where the match is weak. The size of a clone is reported for some rows only, either as once, few or many, or as a class for expanded clones.

TRBJ2-5 TRBD2 . TRBV10-3 TGTGCCATCAGGGCCCAGGAAGCGGGAGGGTCGGAAGAGACCCAGTACTTC CAIRAQEAGGSEETQYF
TRBJ1-2 . . TRBV7-6 TGTGCCAGCAGCCCGGGAGGTAACAACTATGGCTACACCTTC CASSPGGNNYGYTF
TRBJ1-1 . . TRBV5-1 TGCGCCAGCAGCCTATGGGGCCCAGAAGGTACTGAAGCTTTCTTT CASSLWGPEGTEAFF
TRBJ2-1 . once TRBV5-4 TGTGCCAGCAGCCCGTTACAGGGTTCCGTGCATGAGCAGTTCTTC CASSPLQGSVHEQFF
TRBJ2-5 . . TRBV27 TGTGCCAGCAGCCCCGGGGACCGCCGGGGGGAGACCCAGTACTTC CASSPGDRRGETQYF
TRBJ2-6 . many TRBV27 TGTGCCAGCAGTTTAAATCGCCCGGGTGCCAACGTCCTGACTTTC CASSLNRPGANVLTF
TRBJ2-2 TRBD2 . TRBV3-1/TRBV3-2 TGTGCCAGCAGCCGGAGGACTAGCGGGAACGCCGGGGAGCTGTTTTTT CASSRRTSGNAGELFF
TRBJ1-5 TRBD1 . TRBV24-1 TGTGCCACCAGTGAGACAGGGGCTGAACAGCCCCAGCATTTT CATSETGAEQPQHF
TRBJ1-2 TRBD1 . TRBV6-6 TGTGCCAGCAGTTATCAGGGGGCCAACTATGGCTACACCTTC CASSYQGANYGYTF
TRBJ2-1 . . TRBV19 TGTGCCAGTAGTATCATACAGTTGTCTGAGCAGTTCTTC CASSIIQLSEQFF
TRBJ1-2 . . TRBV7-2 TGTGCCAGCAGCTTAGGGGGGACGGGAGACTATGGCTACACCTTC CASSLGGTGDYGYTF
TRBJ1-6 TRBD1 . TRBV5-4 TGTGCCAGCAGCCTAAGACAGGGCTACGATTCACCCCTCCACTTT CASSLRQGYDSPLHF
TRBJ1-2 TRBD1 once TRBV5-1 TGCGCCAGCAGCCGAGGGACAGGGGAAGGCTACACCTTC CASSRGTGEGYTF
TRBJ2-5 TRBD1 . TRBV7-9 TGTGCCAGCAGCTTAGGGGACAGGGGACTCCAAGAGACCCAGTACTTC CASSLGDRGLQETQYF
TRBJ2-2 TRBD2 . TRBV7-6 TGTGCCAGCAGCTCGGGACTAGCGGGGATACCCGGGGAGCTGTTTTTT CASSSGLAGIPGELFF
TRBJ1-2 . . TRBV20-1 TGCAGTGCTAGTCGTTTCGGTACGAGCGATGGCTACACCTTC CSASRFGTSDGYTF
TRBJ1-1 . . TRBV5-4 TGTGCCAGCAGCTTGACCGGGACTACGAGCGCTGAAGCTTTCTTT CASSLTGTTSAEAFF
TRBJ1-2 TRBD1 . TRBV7-2 TGTGCCAGCAGCTTAGAAAATGTCAGGGGGAGATATGCCTACACCTTC CASSLENVRGRYAYTF
TRBJ1-1 TRBD1 . TRBV19 TGTGCCAGTAGCCGAGGGACAGGGAAACACAACACTGAAGCTTTCTTT CASSRGTGKHNTEAFF
TRBJ1-1 . . TRBV19 TGTGCCAGTAGTATCGCCCCCAGGGTAGGGAACACTGAAGCTTTCTTT CASSIAPRVGNTEAFF
TRBJ2-6 . . TRBV5-8 TGTGCCAGCAGCTCCTCAACACAGATAAAGAGCTCTGGGGCCAACGTCCTGACTTTC CASSSSTQIKSSGANVLTF
TRBJ1-4 TRBD1 . TRBV14 TGTGCCAGCAGCCGGGTGGACAGGGGATCTGGAAAACTGTTTTTT CASSRVDRGSGKLFF
TRBJ1-2 TRBD1 . TRBV28 TGTGCCAGCAGTTTAACGACAGGGTACGGCTACACCTTC CASSLTTGYGYTF
TRBJ2-1 . . TRBV29-1 TGCAGCGTGTACTGGTCCAACAATGAGCAGTTCTTC CSVYWSNNEQFF
TRBJ1-1 . . TRBV5-4 TGTGCCAGCAGCTTGCGGGAGAACACTGAAGCTTTCTTT CASSLRENTEAFF
TRBJ2-3 . . TRBV28 TGTGCCAGCAGGGATCCCGGAGATTACACAGATACGCAGTATTTT CASRDPGDYTDTQYF
TRBJ1-2 . . TRBV19 TGTGCCAGTAGTCGTACAGTAAGCGGCTACACCTTC CASSRTVSGYTF